These 29 T cell receptor beta chains were all obtained from the same sample, sequenced in a study of T cell changes during pregnancy in multiple sclerosis. Generated by immunoSEQ multiplex PCR, the TCRdb table keeps only in-frame clones and is missing some. Altogether 50,000 or so clones are present, around 95% being singletons, with the ten largest covering 3% to 4.5%. This specimen consisted of CD8+ T cells from peripheral blood mononuclear cells, obtained after pregnancy. The source is a female donor with multiple sclerosis, enrolled in a pregnancy study.

This chain joins TRBV28 and TRBJ2-4, with D perhaps matching TRBD2 (5 bases). The germline V and J ends were trimmed by 6 bases and 9 bases, with 12 bases remaining between them. Germline V gives CDR1 MDHEN, CDR2 SYDVKM. This CDR3 spans 12 amino acids. The CDR3 DNA reads as TGTGCCAGCAGCCTCAGCGGCGTCATTCAGTACTTC. Residues: CASSLSGVIQYF. Full variable domain (outside the CDR3, taken from reference TRBV28 and TRBJ2-4): DVKVTQSSRYLVKRTGEKVFLECVQDMDHENMFWYRQDPGLGLRLIYFSYDVKMKEKGDIPEGYSVSREKKERFSLILESASTNQTSMYLCASSLSGVIQYFGAGTRLSVL.

The chain links TRBV9 to TRBJ1-6; 9 bases fit TRBD1. Germline trimming cut 3 bases from V and 12 bases from J; bases unmatched to any gene: 7. Germline V gene data show CDR1 as SGDLS and CDR2 as YYNGEE. CDR3 size: 14 residues. CDR3 residues: CASSGTGGLRPLHF. The DNA of the CDR3 is TGTGCCAGCAGCGGTACAGGGGGCTTACGACCCCTCCACTTT. Full variable domain (rest looked up from reference TRBV9 and TRBJ1-6): DSGVTQTPKHLITATGQRVTLRCSPRSGDLSVYWYQQSLDQGLQFLIQYYNGEERAKGNILERFSAQQFPDLHSELNLSSLELGDSALYFCASSGTGGLRPLHFGNGTRLTVT.

The chain uses TRBV4-3 and TRBJ2-3; tentatively, D is TRBD1 (5 bases). This CDR3 comprises 13 residues. The V gene's germline CDR1 is LGHNA and CDR2 YSLEER. V lost 2 bases to trimming and J lost 6 bases, with 9 bases between them. In DNA form, the CDR3 reads TGCGCCAGCAGCCAACTAAGGGGCGATACGCAGTATTTT. Amino acids: CASSQLRGDTQYF.

The J gene is TRBJ2-7, the V gene TRBV27; 7 bases are shared with TRBD1. This CDR3 comprises 14 residues. V dropped 6 bases and J dropped 3; count of bases not matched to a gene: 8. Germline V gene data show CDR1 as MNHEY and CDR2 as SMNVEV (reference sequence). The CDR3 is CASRLGPGGYEQYF. The DNA for the CDR3 is TGTGCCAGCAGACTAGGCCCAGGGGGCTACGAGCAGTACTTC.

V is TRBV15 and J is TRBJ1-5; 10 nucleotides match TRBD1. This CDR3 has 15 residues. Per germline, CDR1 LNHNV and CDR2 YYDKDF (reference sequence). V dropped 3 bases and J dropped 6; count of bases not matched to a gene: 5. The CDR3 reads CATSSDRGLGQPQHF. The CDR3 DNA reads as TGTGCCACCAGCAGTGACAGGGGGCTCGGTCAGCCCCAGCATTTT.

J is TRBJ2-2 and V is TRBV7-2, with a weak D call TRBD1 (6 bases). V was pared by 4 bases and J by 2 bases, with 14 bases between. The CDR3 is 16 residues long. Looked up from germline, CDR1 is SGHTA and CDR2 is FQGNSA. The CDR3 nucleotides read TGTGCCAGCAGCTCACCCGGGACATTAAACACCGGGGAGCTGTTTTTT. This gives the protein CASSSPGTLNTGELFF.

This chain uses TRBV7-8 with TRBJ1-5, with TRBD1 identical over 10 bases. The trim removed 5 bases at V and 1 base at J, leaving 11 bases unmatched. Germline CDR1 SGHVS, CDR2 FQNEAQ. The CDR3 is 18 amino acids. The CDR3 loop reads CASSPRTGGPRSNQPQHF. CDR3 coding DNA: TGTGCCAGCAGCCCCCGGACAGGGGGACCGAGAAGCAATCAGCCCCAGCATTTT.

This clone was seen only a few times. The J gene is TRBJ2-1, the V gene TRBV7-9; the match to TRBD2 covers 9 bases. J gave up 5 bases and V 2 bases, and 7 bases lay outside the gene matches. The length of the CDR3 is 16 residues. In germline, CDR1 is SEHNR, CDR2 FQNEAQ (reference sequence). In nucleotides, the CDR3 is TGTGCCAGCAGCTTAAAAACCGGACTAGCGCACAATGAGCAGTTCTTC. Translating gives CASSLKTGLAHNEQFF.

The rearrangement joins TRBV4-3 to TRBJ2-5; D is possibly TRBD2 (5 bases). Trimming stripped 0 bases from V and 5 bases from J, with 13 bases between. The CDR3 has 15 amino acids. From germline, CDR1 is LGHNA and CDR2 YSLEER. CDR3 sequence reads: CASSQDPGSGETQYF. Here the CDR3 DNA reads TGCGCCAGCAGCCAAGATCCGGGATCGGGGGAGACCCAGTACTTC.

This clone was counted once. The J gene is TRBJ1-1, the V gene TRBV11-1; D gene uncertain. Trimming took 5 bases from V and 7 from J, leaving 14 bases between them. Germline loops: CDR1 SGHAT, CDR2 FQDESV (reference sequence). CDR3 length: 13 amino acids. The chain's CDR3 is CASSTPGGYEAFF. The CDR3 DNA reads as TGTGCCAGCAGCACGCCAGGCGGGTATGAAGCTTTCTTT.

This chain links TRBV2 with TRBJ2-7, with D possibly matching TRBD2 (6 bases). The CDR3 spans 13 residues. Germline V gene sequence: CDR1 SNHLY, CDR2 FYNNEI. The ends were cut back, 10 bases at V and 4 bases at J, with 17 bases in the middle. DNA for the CDR3: TGTGCCAACGACACCTCCGGAGGGTACGAGCAGTACTTC. Translated, it gives CANDTSGGYEQYF.

The genes are TRBV27 and TRBJ1-2; TRBD1 aligns across 7 bases. Germline CDR1 is MNHEY and CDR2 is SMNVEV (reference sequence). The CDR3 sequence is 13 residues long. Trimming took 6 bases from V and 6 from J; bases not matched to a gene: 7. DNA of the CDR3: TGTGCCAGCAGCCCAAACACAGGGGATGGCTACACCTTC. Translation gives CASSPNTGDGYTF.

The chain recombines TRBV15 with TRBJ1-1, with D unclear. The CDR3 has 12 residues. Germline CDR1 and CDR2: LNHNV and YYDKDF (reference sequence). The V end lost 4 bases, the J end lost 8 bases, and 11 bases lay between the germline ends. Here the CDR3 reads CATSILGGEAFF. The DNA of the CDR3 is TGTGCCACCAGCATCCTGGGCGGGGAAGCTTTCTTT.

This chain joins TRBV9 and TRBJ2-5; 11 positions match TRBD2. This CDR3 contains 16 residues. The V gene's germline CDR1 is SGDLS and CDR2 YYNGEE. V shed 0 bases and J 4 bases; nucleotides not matched to a gene: 5. CDR3 nucleotide sequence: TGTGCCAGCAGCGTAGAGGGTAGCGGGAGGGCAGAGACCCAGTACTTC. It specifies CASSVEGSGRAETQYF.

The chain carries TRBV28 and TRBJ1-5; D not resolved. Germline lookup yields CDR1 MDHEN and CDR2 SYDVKM. The CDR3 totals 14 residues. Deletions cut 6 bases from V and 5 bases from J, with 14 bases between. The CDR3 loop reads CASSSLFGDQPQHF. CDR3 in DNA: TGTGCCAGCAGCTCTCTCTTTGGAGATCAGCCCCAGCATTTT.

V gene TRBV7-2 combines with J gene TRBJ1-5; 9 bases line up with TRBD1. CDR1 is SGHTA and CDR2 is FQGNSA in the germline V gene. CDR3 length: 15 residues. V dropped 5 bases and J dropped 9; count of bases not matched to a gene: 11. The DNA for the CDR3 is TGTGCCAGCAGCGGACGGACAGGGGAGGGAACGCCCCAGCATTTT. Amino acids: CASSGRTGEGTPQHF.

This sequence joins TRBV7-9 and TRBJ2-3; 8 positions agree with TRBD1. The CDR3 totals 15 residues. V lost 5 bases to trimming and J lost 4 bases; unmatched junction nucleotides: 8. CDR1 SEHNR and CDR2 FQNEAQ come from the germline V gene (reference sequence). Here the CDR3 reads CASSPFPTGADTQYF. As DNA, the CDR3 is TGTGCCAGCAGCCCATTTCCGACAGGGGCAGATACGCAGTATTTT.

The V gene is TRBV14, the J gene TRBJ2-1, with D possibly matching TRBD1 (5 bases). V lost 1 base, J lost 10 bases, and 20 bases lay in between. This CDR3 is 16 amino acids long. Germline V gives CDR1 SGHDN, CDR2 FVKESK. The CDR3 loop reads CASSQVDRPSSREQFF. The CDR3 DNA reads as TGTGCCAGCAGCCAAGTCGACAGACCCTCATCTAGGGAGCAGTTCTTC.

V gene TRBV5-8 combines with J gene TRBJ2-7, with 9 bases matching TRBD2. The CDR3 contains 16 residues. V was clipped by 0 bases and J by 3 bases; unmatched bases: 7. Germline CDR1 and CDR2: SGHTS and YDEGEE. The CDR3 nucleotides are TGTGCCAGCAGCTTGGAAGGCCTAGCGGGGAACTACGAGCAGTACTTC. Translated: CASSLEGLAGNYEQYF.

The chain recombines TRBV11-3 with TRBJ2-7; 11 bases are a match to TRBD2. This CDR3 is built from 17 residues. V gave up 1 base and J gave up 6 bases; unmatched junction bases: 11. Germline CDR1 SGHNT, CDR2 YENEEA. The CDR3 loop is CASSLGSGRAGEGEQYF. CDR3 DNA sequence: TGTGCCAGCAGCTTAGGTAGCGGGAGGGCCGGGGAAGGCGAGCAGTACTTC.

The chain joins TRBV19 to TRBJ2-3; weak D call: TRBD1 (5 bases). The CDR3 consists of 14 residues. The V and J ends lost 10 bases and 0 bases respectively, with 14 bases between them. Germline lookup yields CDR1 LNHDA and CDR2 SQIVND (reference sequence). The CDR3 nucleotides are TGTGCCACCACGCAGGGTTTAAGCACAGATACGCAGTATTTT. This codes for CATTQGLSTDTQYF.

The chain carries TRBV11-2 and TRBJ1-2; 10 bases agree with TRBD1. The CDR3 consists of 15 residues. Trimming removed 4 bases from V and 5 bases from J; junction bases left unmatched: 7. CDR1 SGHAT and CDR2 FQNNGV come from the germline V gene. CDR3 DNA: TGTGCCAGCAGCTCCGGGACAGGGGCGCGGTATGGCTACACCTTC. Translated: CASSSGTGARYGYTF.

The V call is TRBV28, the J call TRBJ1-2; 9 bases map to TRBD1. CDR1 is MDHEN and CDR2 is SYDVKM in the germline V gene. V was pared by 8 bases and J by 4 bases, with 5 bases of the junction left unmatched. There are 13 residues in the CDR3. In nucleotides, the CDR3 is TGTGCCAGCCGGGACAGGGACTTCTATGGCTACACCTTC. It yields the protein CASRDRDFYGYTF.

This chain uses TRBV6-5 with TRBJ2-1; 7 bases agree with TRBD2. CDR3 length: 14 residues. Germline CDR1 is MNHEY and CDR2 is SVGAGI. Trimming at V came to 4 bases and at J to 8 bases, leaving 8 bases not matched to a gene. The CDR3 loop is CASSSGGRGDEQFF. The DNA of the CDR3 is TGTGCCAGCAGTTCGGGGGGTAGGGGCGATGAGCAGTTCTTC.

The genes are TRBV7-9 and TRBJ1-5; D unresolved. The CDR3 contains 15 residues. CDR1 and CDR2 from the germline V gene are SEHNR and FQNEAQ (reference sequence). With 1 base removed from V and 3 bases from J, the gap between germline ends came to 10 bases. CDR3 DNA sequence: TGTGCCAGCAGCTTAGAGCCCGGACTCAATCAGCCCCAGCATTTT. It yields the protein CASSLEPGLNQPQHF.

V is TRBV7-9 and J is TRBJ2-7; a weak D match, TRBD2 (5 bases). The germline V gene encodes CDR1 SEHNR and CDR2 FQNEAQ (reference sequence). This CDR3 has 12 residues. V lost 8 bases and J 3 bases, leaving 11 bases between the germline ends. In DNA form, the CDR3 reads TGTGCCAGCCGTGGACTCCTCTACGAGCAGTACTTC. The encoded protein is CASRGLLYEQYF.

This rearrangement joins TRBV6-6 to TRBJ2-7, with 10 bases lining up with TRBD1. CDR1 and CDR2 from the germline V gene are MNHNY and SVGAGI (reference sequence). V shed 6 bases, J shed 2 bases, and the junction held 7 bases outside the gene matches. The CDR3 is 15 amino acids. The CDR3 is CASRQDRGPTYEQYF. DNA for the CDR3: TGTGCCAGCAGACAAGACAGGGGGCCAACCTACGAGCAGTACTTC.

The chain is built from TRBV4-3 and TRBJ2-3, with 11 bases lining up with TRBD2. Germline CDR1 and CDR2: LGHNA and YSLEER. This CDR3 has 16 amino acids. With V trimmed by 0 bases and J by 1 base, 0 bases remained unmatched. The CDR3 loop is CASSQELAGGTDTQYF. For the CDR3, the DNA is TGCGCCAGCAGCCAAGAACTAGCGGGGGGCACAGATACGCAGTATTTT.

The V and J genes are TRBV19 and TRBJ1-2; D unresolved. The germline CDR1 and CDR2 sequences are LNHDA and SQIVND (reference sequence). The CDR3 runs 14 residues. V shed 3 bases and J shed 1 base, with 9 bases lying between them. The CDR3 nucleotides read TGTGCCAGTAGTATTCGCGGCCTTAACTATGGCTACACCTTC. Its protein is CASSIRGLNYGYTF. The full variable domain, its missing parts supplied by reference TRBV19 and TRBJ1-2, is DGGITQSPKYLFRKEGQNVTLSCEQNLNHDAMYWYRQDPGQGLRLIYYSQIVNDFQKGDIAEGYSVSREKKESFPLTVTSAQKNPTAFYLCASSIRGLNYGYTFGSGTRLTVV.